The next 25 T cell receptor beta chains were all read from a single sample in a study of blood T cells in healthy people across ages. Primed by a sample-barcoded 5' primer and a J-beta primer mix, a second PCR proceeded for about 6 to 11 cycles. Each CDR3 protein gets one entry after TCRdb re-called the 5' RACE reads with MiXCR. Of fewer than 800,000 distinct CDR3 sequences in the sample, roughly 49% were seen once. Sequencing was carried out using blood. The receptors were gathered from an older woman in good health.

This clonotype was detected only once. Here the CDR3 omits its conserved ending phenylalanine or tryptophan, so a read error is the likely source. J is TRBJ2-1 and V is TRBV28; 11 nucleotides match TRBD2. Germline V gives CDR1 MDHEN, CDR2 SYDVKM. The CDR3 contains 14 residues. In DNA form, the CDR3 reads TGTGCCAGCGAGACTAGCGGGAAATACAGTGAGCAGTTCTTA. Protein sequence: CASETSGKYSEQFL.

This chain uses TRBV20-1 with TRBJ2-7, with 7 bases identical to TRBD2. CDR3 length: 15 amino acids. Germline V lookup: CDR1 DFQATT, CDR2 SNEGSKA (reference sequence). Unmatched junction bases numbered 10, after V lost 3 bases and J lost 2 bases. The CDR3 sequence: CSASRGRQRAYEQYF. CDR3 in DNA: TGCAGTGCTAGCCGCGGGAGACAGCGGGCCTACGAGCAGTACTTC.

The chain has TRBV20-1 and TRBJ2-5, with 10 bases lining up with TRBD1. The closer fit of TRBJ2-7 to the DNA end suggests the J call may be wrong. Germline V gene lookup returns CDR1 DFQATT and CDR2 SNEGSKA (reference sequence). The CDR3 runs to 16 residues. CDR3 residues: CSVARAGRDRGNEQYF. The CDR3 DNA follows: TGCAGTGTAGCCCGCGCTGGAAGGGACAGGGGCAACGAGCAGTACTTC.

The chain combines TRBV5-1 with TRBJ2-7; 8 bases are a match to TRBD1. The CDR3 consists of 14 residues. The V and J ends lost 1 base and 5 bases, in that order; junction bases with no gene match: 5. The germline V gene has CDR1 SGHRS and CDR2 YFSETQ. The CDR3 here is CASSLTGGNDEQYF. CDR3 sequence (DNA): TGCGCCAGCAGCTTGACAGGGGGTAACGACGAGCAGTACTTC.

In its sample, this clonotype was seen a few times. This chain connects TRBV7-2 to TRBJ1-1, with a possible D match to TRBD1 (5 bases). The CDR3 has 13 amino acids. Germline assignment: CDR1 SGHTA and CDR2 FQGNSA. Trimming cost V 0 bases and J 7 bases, with 9 bases left between them. CDR3 bases: TGTGCCAGCAGCTTAGCAACAGGAGTTGAAGCTTTCTTT. As protein: CASSLATGVEAFF.

This clonotype came up once. A much larger clone lies a single base off, so this may be a read error. V usage is TRBV5-1 and J usage is TRBJ2-1; D is perhaps TRBD1 (5 bases). The J call is uncertain, as TRBJ2-7 better fits the DNA end. The CDR3 contains 13 residues. Germline V gene data show CDR1 as SGHRS and CDR2 as YFSETQ. The CDR3 DNA sequence: TGCGCCAGCAGCCGCGTGACAGAGAACGAGCAGTACTTC. The encoded protein is CASSRVTENEQYF.

This clonotype occurred many times. This chain uses TRBV9 with TRBJ2-5; TRBD2 aligns across 12 bases. This CDR3 spans 15 amino acids. Germline CDR1 SGDLS, CDR2 YYNGEE. After removal of 4 bases from V and 2 bases from J, the junction contained 3 bases not matched to a gene. The CDR3 nucleotides are TGTGCCAGCAGCTATGGACTAGCGGGGCAAGAGACCCAGTACTTC. Residues: CASSYGLAGQETQYF.

V and J are TRBV20-1 and TRBJ2-7, with 10 bases matching TRBD2. The CDR3 has 15 amino acids. J gave up 2 bases and V 3 bases, and 7 bases lay outside the gene matches. Looked up from germline, CDR1 is DFQATT and CDR2 is SNEGSKA (reference sequence). CDR3 DNA sequence: TGCAGTGCTAGGGGGCTAGCGGGAGTTCCCTACGAGCAGTACTTC. Translating gives CSARGLAGVPYEQYF.

The chain recombines TRBV6-5 with TRBJ2-1; 12 bases match TRBD2. The length of the CDR3 is 15 residues. The V and J ends lost 8 bases and 5 bases, in that order; junction bases with no gene match: 7. Germline V lookup: CDR1 MNHEY, CDR2 SVGAGI. In nucleotides, the CDR3 is TGTGCCAGCCTCCTAGCGGGAGGGGAGGACAATGAGCAGTTCTTC. Translated, it gives CASLLAGGEDNEQFF.

The chain uses TRBV29-1 and TRBJ1-2; 11 positions agree with TRBD1. The length of the CDR3 is 13 residues. Germline V lookup: CDR1 SQVTM, CDR2 ANQGSEA. V trimming: 7 bases; J trimming: 7 bases; junction bases outside the gene matches: 8. CDR3 protein: CSAGQGAQGGYTF. CDR3 nucleotides: TGCAGCGCCGGACAGGGGGCGCAGGGTGGCTACACCTTC. The full variable domain, with the rest looked up from reference TRBV29-1 and TRBJ1-2, is SAVISQKPSRDICQRGTSLTIQCQVDSQVTMMFWYRQQPGQSLTLIATANQGSEATYESGFVIDKFPISRPNLTFSTLTVSNMSPEDSSIYLCSAGQGAQGGYTFGSGTRLTVV.

The chain uses TRBV24-1 and TRBJ2-2; TRBD1 matches at 9 bases. Germline V gene sequence: CDR1 KGHDR, CDR2 SFDVKD. The CDR3 runs to 16 residues. V lost 3 bases to trimming and J lost 6 bases; unmatched junction nucleotides: 7. This CDR3 reads CATSDPGQGYPGELFF. The CDR3 nucleotides read TGTGCCACCAGTGATCCGGGACAGGGCTATCCCGGGGAGCTGTTTTTT.

The chain recombines TRBV4-3 with TRBJ2-7; no clear D. The CDR3 is made up of 13 amino acids. Germline lookup yields CDR1 LGHNA and CDR2 YSLEER. The V end lost 0 bases, the J end lost 9 bases, and 12 bases lay between the germline ends. The CDR3 spells CASSQDSGQGQYF. The DNA of the CDR3 is TGCGCCAGCAGCCAAGATTCCGGGCAAGGGCAGTACTTC.

The chain uses TRBV20-1 and TRBJ2-7, with D possibly TRBD2 on 5 matching bases. Germline V CDR1 and CDR2: DFQATT, SNEGSKA (reference sequence). This CDR3 has 15 amino acids. Trimming took 0 bases from V and 3 from J, leaving 15 bases between them. The CDR3 loop reads CSARDPRTRGYEQYF. CDR3 coding DNA: TGCAGTGCTAGAGATCCCCGGACTCGCGGCTACGAGCAGTACTTC.

The chain combines TRBV6-2 or TRBV6-3 with TRBJ1-2; tentatively, D is TRBD1 (6 bases). CDR3 size: 15 residues. Deletions cut 3 bases from V and 2 bases from J, with 13 bases between. Germline CDR1 reads MNHEY; CDR2 reads SVGEGT. The CDR3 nucleotides read TGTGCCAGCAGTTATGCCCAGGGGAGAAACTATGGCTACACCTTC. It yields the protein CASSYAQGRNYGYTF.

There are a few counts of this clonotype. The gene calls are TRBV18 and TRBJ2-5; D is possibly TRBD1 (6 bases). Germline values: CDR1 KGHSH, CDR2 LQKENI. The CDR3 consists of 13 residues. V was shortened by 5 bases and J by 5 bases, with 12 bases between the two germline ends. CDR3 amino acids: CASSRTEAETQYF. CDR3 coding DNA: TGTGCCAGCTCAAGGACAGAGGCGGAGACCCAGTACTTC.

The chain has TRBV28 and TRBJ2-3; a possible D gene is TRBD2 (5 bases). The V and J ends lost 6 bases and 0 bases respectively, with 10 bases between them. Germline loops: CDR1 MDHEN, CDR2 SYDVKM. This CDR3 has 14 residues. In DNA form, the CDR3 reads TGTGCCAGCAGGGAGGCGTCTAGCACAGATACGCAGTATTTT. Translating gives CASREASSTDTQYF.

This clonotype has more than one count but fewer than ten. J is TRBJ1-2 and V is TRBV5-6; 8 bases are shared with TRBD1. Germline assignment: CDR1 SGHDT and CDR2 YYEEEE. This CDR3 is 15 amino acids long. J was trimmed by 3 bases and V by 1 base; bases with no gene match: 5. The CDR3: CASSLIPTGDYGYTF. In DNA form, the CDR3 reads TGTGCCAGCAGCTTGATTCCGACAGGGGACTATGGCTACACCTTC.

V is TRBV20-1 and J is TRBJ1-2; 9 nucleotides match TRBD1. The J segment lost 2 bases and the V segment lost 3 bases, leaving 4 bases of the junction unmatched. CDR3 length equals 14 residues. Looked up from germline, CDR1 is DFQATT and CDR2 is SNEGSKA (reference sequence). The chain's CDR3 is CSARHRGQNYGYTF. Written as DNA, the CDR3 is TGCAGTGCTAGGCACAGGGGGCAGAACTATGGCTACACCTTC.

J is TRBJ1-2 and V is TRBV28; D may be TRBD1 (6 bases). This CDR3 has 14 amino acids. The V end was cut by 6 bases, the J end by 2 bases, with 13 bases between. Germline lookup yields CDR1 MDHEN and CDR2 SYDVKM. The CDR3 sequence: CASRTTGSNYGYTF. CDR3 nucleotide sequence: TGTGCCAGCAGAACGACAGGATCGAACTATGGCTACACCTTC.

There are many counts of this clonotype. The chain recombines TRBV7-2 with TRBJ2-5; D may be TRBD1 (6 bases). CDR1 SGHTA and CDR2 FQGNSA come from the germline V gene. Deletions cut 5 bases from V and 5 bases from J, with 15 bases between. The CDR3 extends over 14 amino acids. The CDR3 nucleotides read TGTGCCAGCAGCCCCGGGACATGGGGCGAGACCCAGTACTTC. It translates to CASSPGTWGETQYF.

This clonotype showed up just a few times. The rearrangement links TRBV27 to TRBJ2-7; D is uncertain. Between the trimmed V and J ends, which lost 8 bases and 5 bases, there was a span of 16 bases. Germline V gives CDR1 MNHEY, CDR2 SMNVEV (reference sequence). This CDR3 contains 13 residues. The CDR3 loop reads CASGSRRQDEQYF. As DNA, the CDR3 is TGTGCCAGCGGCTCGAGAAGGCAGGACGAGCAGTACTTC.

This clonotype has only one observation. A read error may account for a junction end that differs from germline. This sequence joins TRBV29-1 and TRBJ2-5; 9 bases are a match to TRBD1. The J call is doubtful: the DNA matches TRBJ2-7 better. There are 14 residues in the CDR3. Germline V gene lookup returns CDR1 SQVTM and CDR2 ANQGSEA. The CDR3 DNA reads as TGCGGCGTTGGACTCCCCGGGACAGGGTTCGAGCAGTACTTC. It specifies CGVGLPGTGFEQYF.

The CDR3, as DNA: TGCAGTCCCAGACAGGTTAGGGGGTTGAATGAGCAGTACTTC. Its protein product is CSPRQVRGLNEQYF. The chain is built from TRBV20-1 and TRBJ2-5; D is perhaps TRBD1 (6 bases). The CDR3 spans 14 residues. V gave up 8 bases and J gave up 11 bases, with 27 bases separating them. Germline V gene data show CDR1 as DFQATT and CDR2 as SNEGSKA (reference sequence).

The rearrangement links TRBV18 to TRBJ1-4; D call uncertain. In germline, CDR1 is KGHSH, CDR2 LQKENI. Deletions cut 4 bases from V and 8 bases from J, with 14 bases between. The CDR3 length is 14 residues. CDR3 sequence: CASSLRREREKLFF. CDR3 sequence (DNA): TGTGCCAGCTCACTAAGAAGGGAACGAGAAAAACTGTTTTTT.

This clonotype was recorded at least ten times. One end of the junction fails to match germline, which may point to a read error. V and J are TRBV5-1 and TRBJ2-5, with D tentatively TRBD2 (6 bases). The CDR3 totals 12 residues. CDR1 SGHRS and CDR2 YFSETQ come from the germline V gene. The CDR3 sequence is CASRRDQETQYF. In DNA form, the CDR3 reads TGTGCCAGCCGGAGGGACCAAGAGACCCAGTACTTC.